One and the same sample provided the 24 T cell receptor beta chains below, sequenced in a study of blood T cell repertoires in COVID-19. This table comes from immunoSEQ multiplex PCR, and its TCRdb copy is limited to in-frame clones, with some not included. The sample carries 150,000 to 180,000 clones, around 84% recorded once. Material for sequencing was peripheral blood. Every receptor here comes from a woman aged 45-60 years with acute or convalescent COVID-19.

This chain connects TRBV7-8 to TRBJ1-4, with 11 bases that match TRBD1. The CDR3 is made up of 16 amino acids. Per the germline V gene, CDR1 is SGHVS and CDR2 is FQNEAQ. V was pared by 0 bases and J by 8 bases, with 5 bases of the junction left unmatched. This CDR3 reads CASSLADRGLREKLFF. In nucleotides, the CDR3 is TGTGCCAGCAGCTTAGCGGACAGGGGGCTACGAGAAAAACTGTTTTTT.

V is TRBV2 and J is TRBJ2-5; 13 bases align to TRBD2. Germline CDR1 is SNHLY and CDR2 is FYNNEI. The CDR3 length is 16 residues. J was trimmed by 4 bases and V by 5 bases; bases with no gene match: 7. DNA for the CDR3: TGTGCCAGCAGTCTCGGACTAGCGGGAGCACGAGAGACCCAGTACTTC. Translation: CASSLGLAGARETQYF.

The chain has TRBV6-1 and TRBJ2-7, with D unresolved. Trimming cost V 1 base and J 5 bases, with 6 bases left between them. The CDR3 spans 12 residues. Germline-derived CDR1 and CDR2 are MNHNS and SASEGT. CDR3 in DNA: TGTGCCAGCAGTGAAGACTACCACGAGCAGTACTTC. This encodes CASSEDYHEQYF.

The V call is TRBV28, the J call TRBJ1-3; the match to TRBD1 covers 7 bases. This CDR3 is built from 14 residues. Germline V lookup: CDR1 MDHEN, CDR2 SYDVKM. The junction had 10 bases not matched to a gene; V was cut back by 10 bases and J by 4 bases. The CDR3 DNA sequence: TGTGCCATTACCGCAGGGGGTTCGGGAAACACCATATATTTT. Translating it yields CAITAGGSGNTIYF.

The CDR3 nucleotides are TGCGCCAGCAGCCCCGGGGCGGGGGGCTTGGATCAGCCCCAGCATTTT. Amino acids: CASSPGAGGLDQPQHF. The chain recombines TRBV5-1 with TRBJ1-5, with D possibly matching TRBD1 (6 bases). Germline CDR1 is SGHRS and CDR2 is YFSETQ. CDR3 size: 16 residues. Trimming shortened V by 4 bases and J by 5 bases, and 19 bases separated the two germline ends.

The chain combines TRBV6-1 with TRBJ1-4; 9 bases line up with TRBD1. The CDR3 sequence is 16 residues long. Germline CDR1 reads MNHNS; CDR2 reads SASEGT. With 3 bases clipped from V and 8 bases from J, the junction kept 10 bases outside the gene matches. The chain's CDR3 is CASSDMRGTGREKLFF. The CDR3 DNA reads TGTGCCAGCAGTGACATGAGGGGGACAGGGAGAGAAAAACTGTTTTTT.

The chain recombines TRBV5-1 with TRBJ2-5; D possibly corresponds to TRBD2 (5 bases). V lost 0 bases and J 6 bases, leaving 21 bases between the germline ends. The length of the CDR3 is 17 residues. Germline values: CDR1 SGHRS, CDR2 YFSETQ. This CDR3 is CASSLEVSELTGKTQYF. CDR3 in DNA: TGCGCCAGCAGCTTGGAGGTATCGGAACTAACGGGGAAGACCCAGTACTTC.

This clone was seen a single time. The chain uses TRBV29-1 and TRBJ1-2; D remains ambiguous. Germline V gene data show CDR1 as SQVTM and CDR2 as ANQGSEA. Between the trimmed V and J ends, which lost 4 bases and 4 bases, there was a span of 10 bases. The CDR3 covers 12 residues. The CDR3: CSVVRVGYGYTF. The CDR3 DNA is TGCAGCGTTGTCCGGGTTGGCTATGGCTACACCTTC.

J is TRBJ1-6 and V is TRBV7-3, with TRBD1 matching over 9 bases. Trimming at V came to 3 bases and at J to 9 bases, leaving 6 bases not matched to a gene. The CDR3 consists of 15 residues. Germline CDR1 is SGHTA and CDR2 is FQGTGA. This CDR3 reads CASSLAGQGGSPLHF. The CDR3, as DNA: TGTGCCAGCAGCTTGGCGGGACAGGGAGGTTCACCCCTCCACTTT.

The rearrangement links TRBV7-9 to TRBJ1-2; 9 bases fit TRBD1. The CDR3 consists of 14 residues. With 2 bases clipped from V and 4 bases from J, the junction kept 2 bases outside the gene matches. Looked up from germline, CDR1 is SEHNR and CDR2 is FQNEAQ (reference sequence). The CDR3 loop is CASSLTQGAYGYTF. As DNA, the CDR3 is TGTGCCAGCAGCTTAACACAGGGGGCCTATGGCTACACCTTC.

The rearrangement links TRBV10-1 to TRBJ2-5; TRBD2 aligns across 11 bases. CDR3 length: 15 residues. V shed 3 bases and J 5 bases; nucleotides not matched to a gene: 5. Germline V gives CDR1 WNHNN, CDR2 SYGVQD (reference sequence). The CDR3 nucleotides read TGCGCCAGCAGTGACCTAGCGGGGGGCCAGGAGACCCAGTACTTC. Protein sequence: CASSDLAGGQETQYF.

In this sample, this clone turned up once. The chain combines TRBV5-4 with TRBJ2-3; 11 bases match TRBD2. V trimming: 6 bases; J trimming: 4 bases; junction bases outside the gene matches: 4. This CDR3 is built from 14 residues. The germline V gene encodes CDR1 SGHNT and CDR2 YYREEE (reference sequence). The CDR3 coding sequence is TGTGCCAGCACCTTAGCGGGGGGGGCAGATACGCAGTATTTT. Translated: CASTLAGGADTQYF.

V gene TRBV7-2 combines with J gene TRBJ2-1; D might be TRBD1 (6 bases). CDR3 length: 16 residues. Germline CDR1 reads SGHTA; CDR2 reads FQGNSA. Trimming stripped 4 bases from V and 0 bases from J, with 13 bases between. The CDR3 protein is CASSSQGRSSYNEQFF. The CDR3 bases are TGTGCCAGCAGCTCACAGGGCAGGAGCTCCTACAATGAGCAGTTCTTC.

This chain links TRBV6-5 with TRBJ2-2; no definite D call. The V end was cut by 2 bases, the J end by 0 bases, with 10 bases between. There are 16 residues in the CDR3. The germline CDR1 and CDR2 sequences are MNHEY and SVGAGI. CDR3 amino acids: CASSYGELTNTGELFF. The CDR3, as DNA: TGTGCCAGCAGTTACGGTGAGCTCACGAACACCGGGGAGCTGTTTTTT.

CDR3 bases: TGTGCCAGTAGTATGGGGGGGGGCGCCAAAAACATTCAGTACTTC. Its protein product is CASSMGGGAKNIQYF. This chain links TRBV19 with TRBJ2-4; D is possibly TRBD2 (7 bases). Trimming removed 3 bases from V and 1 base from J, with 10 bases in between. Germline V gene sequence: CDR1 LNHDA, CDR2 SQIVND (reference sequence). CDR3 size: 15 residues.

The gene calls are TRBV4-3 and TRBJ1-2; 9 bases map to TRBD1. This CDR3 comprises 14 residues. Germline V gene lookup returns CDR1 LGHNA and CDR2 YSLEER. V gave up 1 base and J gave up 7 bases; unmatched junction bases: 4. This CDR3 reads CASSQAGTGFGYTF. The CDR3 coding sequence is TGCGCCAGCAGCCAAGCCGGGACAGGGTTTGGCTACACCTTC.

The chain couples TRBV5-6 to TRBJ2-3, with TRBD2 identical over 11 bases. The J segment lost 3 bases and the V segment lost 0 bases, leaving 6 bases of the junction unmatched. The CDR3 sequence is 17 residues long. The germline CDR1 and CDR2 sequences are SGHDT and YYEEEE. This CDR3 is CASSLGGTSGGTDTQYF. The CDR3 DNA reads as TGTGCCAGCAGCTTGGGGGGGACTAGCGGAGGAACAGATACGCAGTATTTT.

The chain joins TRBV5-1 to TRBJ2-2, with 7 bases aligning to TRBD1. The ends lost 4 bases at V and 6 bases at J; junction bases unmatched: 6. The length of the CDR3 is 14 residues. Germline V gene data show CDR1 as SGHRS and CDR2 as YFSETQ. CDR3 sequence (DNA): TGCGCCAGCAGCGGTCTACAGGGGTCCGGGGAGCTGTTTTTT. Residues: CASSGLQGSGELFF.

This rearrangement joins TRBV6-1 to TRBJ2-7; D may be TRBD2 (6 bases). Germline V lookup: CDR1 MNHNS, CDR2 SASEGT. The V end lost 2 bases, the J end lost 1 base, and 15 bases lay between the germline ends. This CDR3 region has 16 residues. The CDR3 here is CASSEFVRGGSYEQYF. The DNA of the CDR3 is TGTGCCAGCAGTGAATTCGTGCGGGGCGGATCCTACGAGCAGTACTTC.

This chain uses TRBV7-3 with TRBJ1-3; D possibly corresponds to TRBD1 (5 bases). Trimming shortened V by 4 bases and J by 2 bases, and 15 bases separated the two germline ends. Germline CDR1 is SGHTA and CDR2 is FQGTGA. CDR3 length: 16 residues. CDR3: CASSSCRVVAGNTIYF. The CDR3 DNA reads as TGTGCCAGCAGCTCTTGCAGGGTCGTGGCTGGAAACACCATATATTTT.

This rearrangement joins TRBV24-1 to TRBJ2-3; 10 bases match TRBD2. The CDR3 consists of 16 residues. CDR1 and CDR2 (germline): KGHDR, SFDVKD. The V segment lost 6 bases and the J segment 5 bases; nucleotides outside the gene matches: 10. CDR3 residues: CATSNKREGIGDTQYF. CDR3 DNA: TGTGCCACCAGTAATAAGCGGGAGGGCATAGGAGATACGCAGTATTTT.

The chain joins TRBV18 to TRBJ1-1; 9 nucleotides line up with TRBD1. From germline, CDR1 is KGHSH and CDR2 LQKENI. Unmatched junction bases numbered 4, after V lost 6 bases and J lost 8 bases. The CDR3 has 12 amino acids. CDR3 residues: CASSQGQGEAFF. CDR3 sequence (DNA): TGTGCCAGCTCTCAGGGACAGGGAGAAGCTTTCTTT.

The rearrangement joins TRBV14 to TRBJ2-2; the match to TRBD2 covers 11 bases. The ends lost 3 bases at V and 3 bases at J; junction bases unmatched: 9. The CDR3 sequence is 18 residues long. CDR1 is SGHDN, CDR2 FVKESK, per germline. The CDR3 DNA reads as TGTGCCAGCAGCCATTTCGGGACTAGCGGCCGATACACCGGGGAGCTGTTTTTT. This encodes CASSHFGTSGRYTGELFF.

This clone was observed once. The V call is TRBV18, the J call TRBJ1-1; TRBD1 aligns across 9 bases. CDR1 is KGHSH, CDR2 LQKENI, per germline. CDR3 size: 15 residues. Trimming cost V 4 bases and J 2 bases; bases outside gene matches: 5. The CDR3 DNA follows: TGTGCCAGCTCACGGGTGGGACAGGGAAACACTGAAGCTTTCTTT. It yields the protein CASSRVGQGNTEAFF. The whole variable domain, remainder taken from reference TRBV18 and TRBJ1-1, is NAGVMQNPRHLVRRRGQEARLRCSPMKGHSHVYWYRQLPEEGLKFMVYLQKENIIDESGMPKERFSAEFPKEGPSILRIQQVVRGDSAAYFCASSRVGQGNTEAFFGQGTRLTVV.